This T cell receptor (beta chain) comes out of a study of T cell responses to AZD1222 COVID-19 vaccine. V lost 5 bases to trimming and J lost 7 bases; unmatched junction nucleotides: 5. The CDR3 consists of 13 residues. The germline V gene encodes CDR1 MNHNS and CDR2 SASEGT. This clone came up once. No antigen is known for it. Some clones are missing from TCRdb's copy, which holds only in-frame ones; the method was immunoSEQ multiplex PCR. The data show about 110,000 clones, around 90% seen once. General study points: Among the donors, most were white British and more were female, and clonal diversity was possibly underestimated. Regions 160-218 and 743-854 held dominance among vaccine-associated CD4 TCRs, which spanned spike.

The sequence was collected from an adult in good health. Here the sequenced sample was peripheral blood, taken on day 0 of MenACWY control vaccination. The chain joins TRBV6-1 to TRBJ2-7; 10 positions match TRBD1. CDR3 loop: CASSSGQGLEQYF. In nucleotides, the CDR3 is TGTGCCAGCAGTTCGGGACAGGGGCTGGAGCAGTACTTC.